Listed below are T cell receptor beta chains from one sample, sequenced in a study of tumor-infiltrating lymphocytes in oesophageal squamous cell carcinoma. In TCRdb, the PCR reads were re-called with MiXCR into one record per CDR3 protein. The sample has 13,000 or so distinct CDR3 sequences, approximately 47% seen once. The sequencing sample was made of blood. The receptors stem from a female donor with esophageal squamous cell carcinoma. The CDR3 runs from the conserved cysteine through the conserved F or W.

>-|TRBV7-6
CASSWGQGYEQYF
>TRBJ2-5|TRBV7-6
CASSSPSKQGMEQYF
>TRBJ2-3|TRBV12-3/TRBV12-4
CASSSGTNGGEDTQYF
>TRBJ1-1|TRBV27
CASSLKGGNTEAFF
>TRBJ1-1|TRBV11-1
CASSPEGTGSDAFF
>TRBJ2-3|TRBV7-2
CASSLGFAITDTQYF
>TRBJ1-4|TRBV7-6
CASSLAGGPNEKLFF
>TRBJ2-3|TRBV7-2
CASSLFRTGSVDTQYF
>TRBJ1-3|TRBV10-3
CAISESGVFSGNTIYF
>TRBJ2-1|TRBV7-9
CASSSRQGSSYNEQFF
>TRBJ2-5|TRBV7-3
CASSLTGRGETQYF
>TRBJ1-2|TRBV3-1
CASSQAGQGYGYTF
>TRBJ2-7|TRBV7-3
CASTPPRVDKIYNEQYF